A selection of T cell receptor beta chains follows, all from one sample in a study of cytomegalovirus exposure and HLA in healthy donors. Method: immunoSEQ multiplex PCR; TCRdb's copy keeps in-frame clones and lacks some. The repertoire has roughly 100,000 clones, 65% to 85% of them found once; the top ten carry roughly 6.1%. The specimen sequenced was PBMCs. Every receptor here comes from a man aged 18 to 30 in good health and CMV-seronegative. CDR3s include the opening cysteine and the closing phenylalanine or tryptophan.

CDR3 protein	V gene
CASSGGTSGAKSYEQYF	TRBV5-1
CASSGGDRTETQYF	TRBV6-1
CASSNGTSGSYEQYF	TRBV5-4
CASSRDRGLVGYGYTF	TRBV2
CATSRAPTGNSYEQYF	TRBV15
CASSTTPRGHSTDTQYF	TRBV19
CASSLGVSGSGETQYF	TRBV7-2
CASSFEGDSYEQYF	TRBV5-6
CASSPVTSGMDNEQFF	TRBV27
CASSLVVGVETQYF	TRBV7-9
CASSWDTTLAGGTRGTDTQYF	TRBV28
CASSPQRGGTGELFF	TRBV6-6
CASTLGRSGELFF	TRBV7-9
CASSLLSSGANVLTF	TRBV27
CASSWTGAFPRNTEAFF	TRBV7-3
CASSLGRGRAGNF	TRBV5-6
CASSTSGMLNTYGYTF	TRBV27
CASMGLADNTGELFF	TRBV6-1
CASSLGAGAGEKLFF	TRBV7-3
CASSSGLAGVREQYF	TRBV5-4
CAPQETQYF	TRBV6-5
CASSLGGSSGANVLTF	TRBV5-1
CASNDRGSGYTF	TRBV30
CSALGITQYF	TRBV20-1
CASSRQGNYGYTF	TRBV5-8
CASSHSQGYYGYTF	TRBV6-6
CASSQLAGTYEQYF	TRBV4-3